Each of the 24 T cell receptor beta chains below was sequenced from the same sample in a study of T cell changes during pregnancy in multiple sclerosis. Some clones are missing from TCRdb's copy, which holds only in-frame ones; the method was immunoSEQ multiplex PCR. The sample consists of around 97,000 clones, around 94% of them appearing once. The sequences come from peripheral blood, collected after pregnancy. The receptor source for this set is a female donor with multiple sclerosis, enrolled in a pregnancy study.

The chain combines TRBV27 with TRBJ1-1; TRBD1 aligns across 7 bases. The CDR3 spans 13 residues. From germline, CDR1 is MNHEY and CDR2 SMNVEV (reference sequence). Trimming removed 4 bases from V and 5 bases from J; junction bases left unmatched: 4. CDR3 sequence: CASSSRDRTEAFF. CDR3 in DNA: TGTGCCAGCAGTTCCCGGGACAGAACTGAAGCTTTCTTT.

This clone was detected once. J is TRBJ1-1 and V is TRBV15, with D possibly TRBD1 on 5 matching bases. Germline V gene sequence: CDR1 LNHNV, CDR2 YYDKDF (reference sequence). The CDR3 contains 15 residues. Trimming pared 0 bases from V and 10 bases from J, leaving 18 bases between. CDR3 in amino acids: CATSRDRGDSQGAFF. The CDR3 DNA is TGTGCCACCAGCAGAGATCGGGGGGACTCCCAAGGAGCTTTCTTT.

This clone was found a few times. V is TRBV5-1 and J is TRBJ2-7; 8 positions agree with TRBD2. The CDR3 has 16 amino acids. The trim removed 0 bases at V and 2 bases at J, leaving 7 bases unmatched. Germline CDR1 SGHRS, CDR2 YFSETQ. CDR3 nucleotide sequence: TGCGCCAGCAGCTTGGCCCCTAGCGGGTTAACCTACGAGCAGTACTTC. Encoded protein: CASSLAPSGLTYEQYF.

This chain connects TRBV5-8 to TRBJ2-2; D call uncertain. V was pared by 3 bases and J by 3 bases, with 12 bases between. This CDR3 spans 15 amino acids. Germline V gene lookup returns CDR1 SGHTS and CDR2 YDEGEE. In DNA form, the CDR3 reads TGTGCCAGCAGCTCTCGGCGCCGGGACACCGGGGAGCTGTTTTTT. It translates to CASSSRRRDTGELFF. Full variable domain (remainder filled in from reference TRBV5-8 and TRBJ2-2): EAGVTQSPTHLIKTRGQQATLRCSPISGHTSVYWYQQALGLGLQFLLWYDEGEERNRGNFPPRFSGRQFPNYSSELNVNALELEDSALYLCASSSRRRDTGELFFGEGSRLTVL.

J is TRBJ1-5 and V is TRBV5-5, with D possibly matching TRBD1 (5 bases). The CDR3 runs 15 residues. Trimming took 4 bases from V and 5 from J, leaving 16 bases between them. Germline-derived CDR1 and CDR2 are SGHKS and YYEKEE (reference sequence). CDR3 residues: CASSPLGGFDQPQHF. CDR3 nucleotides: TGTGCCAGCAGCCCCCTGGGGGGATTCGATCAGCCCCAGCATTTT.

This chain links TRBV7-2 with TRBJ1-4; TRBD1 agrees at 7 bases. Germline V gene lookup returns CDR1 SGHTA and CDR2 FQGNSA. J gave up 4 bases and V 1 base, and 3 bases lay outside the gene matches. This CDR3 contains 15 residues. CDR3 region: CASSLGQGGNEKLFF. DNA of the CDR3: TGTGCCAGCAGCTTAGGACAGGGCGGTAATGAAAAACTGTTTTTT.

The rearrangement joins TRBV25-1 to TRBJ2-2; 7 bases map to TRBD1. This CDR3 has 15 residues. The germline V gene has CDR1 MGHDK and CDR2 SYGVNS. The ends lost 4 bases at V and 3 bases at J; junction bases unmatched: 5. CDR3 residues: CASSGTGADTGELFF. The CDR3 coding sequence is TGTGCCAGCAGTGGGACAGGAGCCGACACCGGGGAGCTGTTTTTT.

V usage is TRBV6-6 and J usage is TRBJ2-7, with TRBD1 identical over 7 bases. The CDR3 covers 14 residues. V was pared by 4 bases and J by 3 bases, with 6 bases of the junction left unmatched. CDR1 is MNHNY, CDR2 SVGAGI, per germline (reference sequence). CDR3 residues: CASSFRDSIYEQYF. The CDR3 coding sequence is TGTGCCAGCAGTTTCCGGGACAGCATCTACGAGCAGTACTTC.

V usage is TRBV9 and J usage is TRBJ1-1, with TRBD1 matching over 8 bases. The length of the CDR3 is 14 residues. Germline loops: CDR1 SGDLS, CDR2 YYNGEE. V trimming: 0 bases; J trimming: 7 bases; junction bases outside the gene matches: 5. For the CDR3, the DNA is TGTGCCAGCAGCGTAGTAGTACAGGGGGGTGAAGCTTTCTTT. As protein: CASSVVVQGGEAFF.

This chain links TRBV9 with TRBJ2-2, with D tentatively TRBD2 (6 bases). Germline V gene data show CDR1 as SGDLS and CDR2 as YYNGEE. The CDR3 has 14 residues. The ends were cut back, 4 bases at V and 7 bases at J, with 14 bases in the middle. This chain's CDR3 is CASSPREWGGELFF. Here the CDR3 DNA reads TGTGCCAGCAGCCCCCGGGAGTGGGGCGGGGAGCTGTTTTTT. The full variable domain, its missing parts supplied by reference TRBV9 and TRBJ2-2, is DSGVTQTPKHLITATGQRVTLRCSPRSGDLSVYWYQQSLDQGLQFLIQYYNGEERAKGNILERFSAQQFPDLHSELNLSSLELGDSALYFCASSPREWGGELFFGEGSRLTVL.

The chain is built from TRBV30 and TRBJ1-5, with D hard to call. CDR3 length: 13 residues. Germline V gene sequence: CDR1 GTSNPN, CDR2 SVGIG (reference sequence). Trimming shortened V by 1 base and J by 3 bases, and 7 bases separated the two germline ends. This CDR3 is CAWSGEYNQPQHF. The CDR3 DNA sequence: TGTGCCTGGAGTGGAGAGTACAATCAGCCCCAGCATTTT.

The chain uses TRBV5-4 and TRBJ2-7; 9 nucleotides match TRBD1. CDR3 size: 16 residues. The V and J ends lost 4 bases and 0 bases, in that order; junction bases with no gene match: 8. From germline, CDR1 is SGHNT and CDR2 YYREEE (reference sequence). In DNA form, the CDR3 reads TGTGCCAGCAGCCGGACAGGGGCGGGCCGCTCCTACGAGCAGTACTTC. Protein: CASSRTGAGRSYEQYF.

The genes are TRBV23-1 and TRBJ2-1; D ambiguous. TRBV23-1 is an open reading frame, and its role is uncertain. The CDR3 is 14 amino acids. Trimming shortened V by 6 bases and J by 6 bases, and 15 bases separated the two germline ends. The CDR3 nucleotides are TGCGCCAGCAGCGAAAAGTCCCCTATCAATGAGCAGTTCTTC. Translation gives CASSEKSPINEQFF.

The chain joins TRBV9 to TRBJ1-6, with a possible D match to TRBD1 (6 bases). The CDR3 loop spans 13 amino acids. The germline CDR1 and CDR2 sequences are SGDLS and YYNGEE. V shed 3 bases and J shed 13 bases, with 14 bases lying between them. CDR3 protein: CASSARDTVPLHF. The CDR3 bases are TGTGCCAGCAGCGCACGGGACACTGTTCCCCTCCACTTT.

The sample holds a few counts of this clone. DNA for the CDR3: TGTGCCAGCAGTAGGGACAGAGATCAGCCCCAGCATTTT. Its protein is CASSRDRDQPQHF. The V gene is TRBV2, the J gene TRBJ1-5, with 7 bases matching TRBD1. The CDR3 spans 13 residues. Looked up from germline, CDR1 is SNHLY and CDR2 is FYNNEI. The V and J ends lost 5 bases and 5 bases, in that order; junction bases with no gene match: 3.

This clone has more than one count but fewer than ten. The chain recombines TRBV6-5 with TRBJ2-7; 10 bases are a match to TRBD2. The trim removed 4 bases at V and 2 bases at J, leaving 8 bases unmatched. Germline lookup yields CDR1 MNHEY and CDR2 SVGAGI. The CDR3 totals 16 residues. The CDR3 DNA reads as TGTGCCAGCAGTTCCTCCGGGACTAGCGTCCCCTACGAGCAGTACTTC. It is translated as CASSSSGTSVPYEQYF.

The J gene is TRBJ2-3, the V gene TRBV7-8, with TRBD1 identical over 7 bases. Germline V gene sequence: CDR1 SGHVS, CDR2 FQNEAQ. V shed 4 bases, J shed 0 bases, and the junction held 4 bases outside the gene matches. This CDR3 comprises 15 residues. The CDR3 nucleotides are TGTGCCAGCAGCTACGGACAGGAGAGCACAGATACGCAGTATTTT. Protein: CASSYGQESTDTQYF.

This sequence joins TRBV4-2 and TRBJ1-4; TRBD1 might be the D (6 bases). Per the germline V gene, CDR1 is LGHNA and CDR2 is YNFKEQ. Deletions cut 1 base from V and 8 bases from J, with 14 bases between. The length of the CDR3 is 15 residues. The CDR3 here is CASSQGVRGGEKLFF. The CDR3 nucleotides read TGTGCCAGCAGCCAAGGAGTCAGGGGCGGCGAAAAACTGTTTTTT.

The CDR3 region has the DNA TGTGCCAGCAGCCCCCAGAGGCGGGGGGGTCGCACCGGGGAGCTGTTTTTT. Its translation is CASSPQRRGGRTGELFF. This chain joins TRBV7-3 and TRBJ2-2; TRBD2 aligns across 9 bases. In germline, CDR1 is SGHTA, CDR2 FQGTGA. Trimming cost V 5 bases and J 4 bases; bases outside gene matches: 11. This CDR3 has 17 amino acids.

This clone was counted once. This chain links TRBV4-1 with TRBJ1-1, with 8 positions matching TRBD1. Trimming cost V 4 bases and J 0 bases; bases outside gene matches: 10. The V gene's germline CDR1 is MGHRA and CDR2 YSYEKL. The CDR3 consists of 17 residues. CDR3 DNA: TGCGCCAGCAGCCTGGGACAGGCACGGCGTATGAACACTGAAGCTTTCTTT. Translated, it gives CASSLGQARRMNTEAFF.

The chain combines TRBV14 with TRBJ2-5; D not certain. Germline CDR1 SGHDN, CDR2 FVKESK. V was pared by 0 bases and J by 0 bases, with 5 bases between. There are 14 residues in the CDR3. CDR3 loop: CASSQDANQETQYF. CDR3 DNA: TGTGCCAGCAGCCAAGATGCTAACCAAGAGACCCAGTACTTC.

The J gene is TRBJ2-7, the V gene TRBV19, with D unclear. CDR3 size: 15 residues. Trimming pared 3 bases from V and 3 bases from J, leaving 15 bases between. CDR1 is LNHDA and CDR2 is SQIVND in the germline V gene (reference sequence). CDR3 coding DNA: TGTGCCAGTAGTATGGCCATCACCCCCCTCTACGAGCAGTACTTC. This sequence encodes CASSMAITPLYEQYF.

This clone showed up just once. The rearrangement joins TRBV10-3 to TRBJ1-3; 11 nucleotides agree with TRBD1. The CDR3 totals 16 residues. From germline, CDR1 is ENHRY and CDR2 SYGVKD. V was clipped by 5 bases and J by 0 bases; unmatched bases: 3. In DNA, the CDR3 is TGTGCCATCAGTTCCGGGACAGGGGGCTCTGGAAACACCATATATTTT. Protein sequence: CAISSGTGGSGNTIYF.

A single count supports this clone. The chain combines TRBV5-1 with TRBJ2-2, with 12 bases aligning to TRBD2. Germline V gene sequence: CDR1 SGHRS, CDR2 YFSETQ. Germline trimming cut 7 bases from V and 4 bases from J; bases unmatched to any gene: 8. This CDR3 contains 16 residues. The chain's CDR3 is CASGASGGAVTGELFF. The CDR3, as DNA: TGCGCCAGCGGAGCTAGCGGGGGGGCTGTCACCGGGGAGCTGTTTTTT.